The present T cell receptor (beta chain) was sequenced within a study of OX40 agonist ivuxolimab in advanced cancers. Whole-study results and caveats: Normalized T-cell clonal expansion was also low in some nonresponders.

Germline values: CDR1 LGHNT, CDR2 FRNRAP. V was cut by 5 bases and J by 3 bases, with 16 bases left in between. The CDR3 sequence is 15 residues long. The sampling schedule covered blood at baseline, cycle 4 day 1, and cycle 7 day 1. Method: immunoSEQ multiplex PCR; TCRdb's copy keeps in-frame clones and lacks some. The sample includes about 83,000 clones, 70% to 90% seen only once; the top ten take 0.72%. As concerns this clone: The antigen is unknown.

Sequences were derived from CD4+ or CD8+ T cells sorted from blood, sampled in a trial of the OX40 agonist ivuxolimab. The receptor was derived from an adult with an advanced solid tumor such as melanoma, head and neck, liver or kidney cancer. The rearrangement links TRBV12-5 to TRBJ2-5, with D unresolved. The CDR3 DNA sequence: TGTGCTAGTGGTCTCACCGCCGGGCCAGAAGAGACCCAGTACTTC. It codes for CASGLTAGPEETQYF.